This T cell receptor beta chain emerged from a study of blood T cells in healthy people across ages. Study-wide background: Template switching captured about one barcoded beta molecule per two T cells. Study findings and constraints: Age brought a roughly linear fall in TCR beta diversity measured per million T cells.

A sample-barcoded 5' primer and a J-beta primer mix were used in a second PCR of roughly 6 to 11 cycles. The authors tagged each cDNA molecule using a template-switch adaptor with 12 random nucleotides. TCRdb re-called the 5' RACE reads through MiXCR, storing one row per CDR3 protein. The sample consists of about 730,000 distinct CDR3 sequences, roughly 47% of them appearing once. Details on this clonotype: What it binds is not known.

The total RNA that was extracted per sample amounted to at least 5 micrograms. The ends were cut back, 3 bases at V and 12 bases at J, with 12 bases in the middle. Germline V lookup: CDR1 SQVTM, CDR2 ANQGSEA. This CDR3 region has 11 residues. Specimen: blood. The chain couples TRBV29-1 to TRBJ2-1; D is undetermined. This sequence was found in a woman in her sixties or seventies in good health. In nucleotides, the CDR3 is TGCAGCGTTGAGGTGGCGACGATGCAGTTCTTC. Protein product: CSVEVATMQFF.